A single sample is the source of the 30 T cell receptor beta chains below, sequenced in a study of blood T cell repertoires in COVID-19 (dated by TCRdb to 2020 to 2021). Receptor libraries were prepared by the immunoSEQ multiplex PCR assay. TCRdb stores this immuneACCESS table with in-frame sequences only. Part of the clones is absent; in the studies checked, under half of the shortfall reflects unresolved V genes, and no reason is known for the rest. The sample has roughly 290,000 clones on record, around 88% of them singletons. Approximately 5.7% of the sample rests with the top ten. Sequences were obtained from PBMCs or T cells enriched from blood (not recorded which). These receptors were collected from a woman aged 40 to 55 who had recovered from COVID-19.

This chain uses TRBV14 with TRBJ1-5, with 7 nucleotides matching TRBD1. Germline V lookup: CDR1 SGHDN, CDR2 FVKESK. The length of the CDR3 is 14 residues. J gave up 1 base and V 4 bases, and 1 base lay outside the gene matches. The CDR3: CASSPQGSNQPQHF. CDR3 sequence (DNA): TGTGCCAGCAGCCCACAGGGGAGCAATCAGCCCCAGCATTTT.

This chain uses TRBV5-1 with TRBJ1-6; tentative D call: TRBD1 (5 bases). CDR1 SGHRS and CDR2 YFSETQ come from the germline V gene. The CDR3 spans 14 residues. Trimming cost V 4 bases and J 7 bases, with 12 bases left between them. The CDR3 nucleotides read TGCGCCAGCAGCATTCAGGGACTCAATTCACCCCTCCACTTT. Its translation: CASSIQGLNSPLHF.

This rearrangement joins TRBV5-1 to TRBJ2-3; 10 nucleotides agree with TRBD2. The germline gives CDR1 SGHRS, CDR2 YFSETQ. V lost 0 bases to trimming and J lost 4 bases; unmatched junction nucleotides: 5. This CDR3 is built from 16 residues. In DNA, the CDR3 is TGCGCCAGCAGCTTGGAGCTAGCGGGAGTAGCAGATACGCAGTATTTT. Protein: CASSLELAGVADTQYF.

V gene TRBV6-4 combines with J gene TRBJ2-3; D is possibly TRBD1 (6 bases). CDR1 is MRHNA and CDR2 is SNTAGT in the germline V gene. V gave up 6 bases and J gave up 4 bases, with 14 bases separating them. This CDR3 region has 14 residues. This CDR3 reads CASRKQGSSDTQYF. CDR3 DNA: TGTGCCAGCAGGAAACAGGGAAGTTCAGATACGCAGTATTTT.

The genes are TRBV10-1 and TRBJ1-1, with a tentative D call TRBD1 (6 bases). The V gene lost 6 bases and the J gene lost 11 bases, with 22 bases spanning the gap. From germline, CDR1 is WNHNN and CDR2 SYGVQD (reference sequence). This CDR3 has 14 residues. In DNA, the CDR3 is TGCGCCAGCAGCGAAACAGGGTCCTACCTTGGGGCTTTCTTT. Translation: CASSETGSYLGAFF.

The chain links TRBV19 to TRBJ1-1; no clear D gene. CDR3 length: 13 amino acids. V lost 3 bases to trimming and J lost 1 base, with 6 bases between them. The germline gives CDR1 LNHDA, CDR2 SQIVND (reference sequence). The CDR3 sequence: CASSIWPNTEAFF. Here the CDR3 DNA reads TGTGCCAGTAGTATTTGGCCGAACACTGAAGCTTTCTTT.

V is TRBV7-9 and J is TRBJ2-3; 13 bases match TRBD2. The CDR3 loop spans 17 amino acids. Germline V gene sequence: CDR1 SEHNR, CDR2 FQNEAQ (reference sequence). The V and J ends lost 5 bases and 0 bases, in that order; junction bases with no gene match: 5. CDR3 in DNA: TGTGCCAGCAGCAAACGACTAGCGGGAGGCAGCACAGATACGCAGTATTTT. Its protein product is CASSKRLAGGSTDTQYF.

The chain uses TRBV28 and TRBJ2-3, with a tentative D call TRBD1 (6 bases). Between the trimmed V and J ends, which lost 8 bases and 2 bases, there was a span of 20 bases. CDR3 size: 16 residues. The V gene's germline CDR1 is MDHEN and CDR2 SYDVKM. The CDR3, as DNA: TGTGCCAGCGGGTGGTGGGGCAGGGGTTACACAGATACGCAGTATTTT. Amino acid sequence: CASGWWGRGYTDTQYF.

The genes are TRBV19 and TRBJ2-1; 8 bases are a match to TRBD2. The CDR3 is 15 residues long. The V and J ends lost 3 bases and 8 bases, in that order; junction bases with no gene match: 9. The germline V gene encodes CDR1 LNHDA and CDR2 SQIVND (reference sequence). CDR3: CASSIFSSGGDEQFF. CDR3 nucleotides: TGTGCCAGTAGTATCTTCAGTTCGGGGGGGGATGAGCAGTTCTTC.

The CDR3: CASTLAVANTGELFF. In DNA, the CDR3 is TGCGCCAGCACCTTAGCGGTAGCGAACACCGGGGAGCTGTTTTTT. The chain combines TRBV10-2 with TRBJ2-2; a possible D gene is TRBD2 (6 bases). Between the trimmed V and J ends, which lost 7 bases and 0 bases, there was a span of 12 bases. The germline V gene has CDR1 WSHSY and CDR2 SAAADI. CDR3 length: 15 residues.

V usage is TRBV28 and J usage is TRBJ2-7; possibly TRBD2 for D (6 bases). V shed 7 bases and J shed 5 bases, with 24 bases lying between them. The CDR3 has 16 residues. The germline V gene has CDR1 MDHEN and CDR2 SYDVKM. The CDR3 DNA reads TGTGCCAGCAACCCGCAGGGAGGTTCTCTTAGAGACGAGCAGTACTTC. It yields the protein CASNPQGGSLRDEQYF.

CDR3 protein: CASAPTTQGAYGYTF. CDR3 DNA sequence: TGTGCCAGCGCGCCCACTACCCAGGGGGCCTATGGCTACACCTTC. The chain carries TRBV7-9 and TRBJ1-2; 8 bases are shared with TRBD1. This CDR3 spans 15 amino acids. CDR1 and CDR2 (germline): SEHNR, FQNEAQ (reference sequence). V shed 8 bases, J shed 4 bases, and the junction held 12 bases outside the gene matches.

CDR3 coding DNA: TGTGCCAGCTGGCAGGAGAACACTGAAGCTTTCTTT. The encoded protein is CASWQENTEAFF. The V and J genes are TRBV28 and TRBJ1-1; no firm D call. This CDR3 has 12 amino acids. The V gene's germline CDR1 is MDHEN and CDR2 SYDVKM. Between the trimmed V and J ends, which lost 8 bases and 1 base, there was a span of 8 bases. The full variable domain, rest sourced from reference TRBV28 and TRBJ1-1, is DVKVTQSSRYLVKRTGEKVFLECVQDMDHENMFWYRQDPGLGLRLIYFSYDVKMKEKGDIPEGYSVSREKKERFSLILESASTNQTSMYLCASWQENTEAFFGQGTRLTVV.

The chain links TRBV4-1 to TRBJ2-2, with TRBD2 matching over 11 bases. Germline V gives CDR1 MGHRA, CDR2 YSYEKL. V trimming: 2 bases; J trimming: 0 bases; junction bases outside the gene matches: 5. CDR3 length: 18 residues. CDR3 amino acids: CASSQRGLAETNTGELFF. In DNA, the CDR3 is TGCGCCAGCAGCCAAAGGGGACTAGCGGAGACGAACACCGGGGAGCTGTTTTTT.

This chain uses TRBV7-2 with TRBJ2-5; no reliable D call. V lost 5 bases and J 2 bases, leaving 12 bases between the germline ends. Germline CDR1 SGHTA, CDR2 FQGNSA. CDR3 length: 14 amino acids. DNA of the CDR3: TGTGCCAGCAGCCCTGAGTATCTACAAGAGACCCAGTACTTC. Protein product: CASSPEYLQETQYF.

This chain connects TRBV6-2 or TRBV6-3 to TRBJ1-2, with D possibly matching TRBD1 (5 bases). Germline values: CDR1 MNHEY, CDR2 SVGEGT. There are 11 residues in the CDR3. The V end was cut by 5 bases, the J end by 8 bases, with 9 bases between. The CDR3 region has the DNA TGTGCCAGCAGTCCAGGGTACGGCTACACCTTC. Its protein is CASSPGYGYTF.

V usage is TRBV9 and J usage is TRBJ2-2; D may be TRBD1 (5 bases). The CDR3 runs 16 residues. Between the trimmed V and J ends, which lost 2 bases and 1 base, there was a span of 12 bases. The V gene's germline CDR1 is SGDLS and CDR2 YYNGEE. CDR3 region: CASSVWAGQNTGELFF. The CDR3 DNA is TGTGCCAGCAGCGTGTGGGCAGGGCAGAACACCGGGGAGCTGTTTTTT.

This clone was seen a handful of times. The rearrangement uses TRBV7-9 and TRBJ2-7; D remains ambiguous. CDR3 size: 12 residues. V was shortened by 0 bases and J by 9 bases, with 9 bases between the two germline ends. The germline V gene encodes CDR1 SEHNR and CDR2 FQNEAQ (reference sequence). CDR3 bases: TGTGCCAGCAGCTTAGCGTCATCAGGGCAGTACTTC. It specifies CASSLASSGQYF.

V and J are TRBV5-8 and TRBJ2-1; D possibly corresponds to TRBD2 (5 bases). Per the germline V gene, CDR1 is SGHTS and CDR2 is YDEGEE. The CDR3 has 16 residues. The V and J ends lost 4 bases and 0 bases respectively, with 14 bases between them. The CDR3 loop is CASSRRGVVSYNEQFF. DNA for the CDR3: TGTGCCAGCAGCCGCCGGGGTGTGGTCTCCTACAATGAGCAGTTCTTC.

The chain is built from TRBV28 and TRBJ2-7; 12 positions match TRBD2. V shed 6 bases, J shed 1 base, and the junction held 7 bases outside the gene matches. Looked up from germline, CDR1 is MDHEN and CDR2 is SYDVKM. This CDR3 contains 16 residues. The CDR3 DNA sequence: TGTGCCAGCAGCCGAGGACTAGCGGGACGTTCCTACGAGCAGTACTTC. Translated, it gives CASSRGLAGRSYEQYF. The complete variable domain, with remaining parts taken from reference TRBV28 and TRBJ2-7, reads DVKVTQSSRYLVKRTGEKVFLECVQDMDHENMFWYRQDPGLGLRLIYFSYDVKMKEKGDIPEGYSVSREKKERFSLILESASTNQTSMYLCASSRGLAGRSYEQYFGPGTRLTVT.

V and J are TRBV4-1 and TRBJ2-2, with 8 bases identical to TRBD1. The CDR3 has 16 residues. Germline assignment: CDR1 MGHRA and CDR2 YSYEKL. J lost 5 bases, V lost 1 base, and 6 bases had no gene match. Written as DNA, the CDR3 is TGCGCCAGCAGCCAAGGGCAACAGGGGGTTACCGGGGAGCTGTTTTTT. Translated, it gives CASSQGQQGVTGELFF.

A single count supports this clone. The chain has TRBV5-4 and TRBJ1-2; tentatively, D is TRBD1 (5 bases). Trimming took off 0 bases at V and 4 bases at J, with 16 bases between the two ends. This CDR3 is built from 16 residues. The germline CDR1 and CDR2 sequences are SGHNT and YYREEE (reference sequence). The CDR3 coding sequence is TGTGCCAGCAGCTTGGCCGTTGGGGCGCCCGGCTATGGCTACACCTTC. Translated, it gives CASSLAVGAPGYGYTF.

The V gene is TRBV11-2, the J gene TRBJ2-3, with D perhaps matching TRBD2 (5 bases). The CDR3 is 13 residues long. V was trimmed by 5 bases and J by 4 bases, leaving 10 bases between them. Germline lookup yields CDR1 SGHAT and CDR2 FQNNGV. DNA for the CDR3: TGTGCCAGCAGCGGAGGAGTGTCAGATACGCAGTATTTT. Translating it yields CASSGGVSDTQYF. Supplemented by reference TRBV11-2 and TRBJ2-3, the full variable domain reads EAGVAQSPRYKIIEKRQSVAFWCNPISGHATLYWYQQILGQGPKLLIQFQNNGVVDDSQLPKDRFSAERLKGVDSTLKIQPAKLEDSAVYLCASSGGVSDTQYFGPGTRLTVL.

The gene calls are TRBV28 and TRBJ1-5; 7 bases match TRBD1. The CDR3 runs to 15 residues. Germline-derived CDR1 and CDR2 are MDHEN and SYDVKM. The V gene end was trimmed by 6 bases and the J gene end by 6 bases; junction bases not matched to a gene: 11. Here the CDR3 reads CASSQRQGTVQPQHF. The CDR3 DNA follows: TGTGCCAGCAGCCAACGGCAGGGGACAGTTCAGCCCCAGCATTTT.

This clone has a single count. The chain links TRBV27 to TRBJ1-2; possibly TRBD1 for D (5 bases). The CDR3 extends over 15 amino acids. Germline V CDR1 and CDR2: MNHEY, SMNVEV (reference sequence). Trimming stripped 6 bases from V and 4 bases from J, with 18 bases between. Written as DNA, the CDR3 is TGTGCCAGCAGGCCTCTGGGGGGTAGGGGCTATGGCTACACCTTC. It is translated as CASRPLGGRGYGYTF.

The chain links TRBV6-5 to TRBJ1-4; 9 bases agree with TRBD1. CDR1 MNHEY and CDR2 SVGAGI come from the germline V gene. This CDR3 has 15 residues. V was clipped by 8 bases and J by 11 bases; unmatched bases: 15. As DNA, the CDR3 is TGTGCCAGCTCTAGGGCGGGACAGGGAGAAGCTAAACTGTTTTTT. This encodes CASSRAGQGEAKLFF.

The chain has TRBV6-5 and TRBJ2-1, with 10 bases fitting TRBD1. CDR1 is MNHEY and CDR2 is SVGAGI in the germline V gene. This CDR3 spans 15 amino acids. J gave up 4 bases and V 6 bases, and 6 bases lay outside the gene matches. The CDR3 region is CASSYDRGPYNEQFF. Written as DNA, the CDR3 is TGTGCCAGCAGCTACGACAGGGGGCCTTACAATGAGCAGTTCTTC.

This clone was counted between two and nine times. The gene calls are TRBV28 and TRBJ2-4, with D possibly matching TRBD1 (6 bases). This CDR3 spans 15 amino acids. CDR1 is MDHEN and CDR2 is SYDVKM in the germline V gene. Trimming took off 4 bases at V and 6 bases at J, with 16 bases between the two ends. CDR3 sequence: CASSSNDLQGNIQYF. For the CDR3, the DNA is TGTGCCAGCAGTTCCAACGACCTACAGGGAAACATTCAGTACTTC.

The chain recombines TRBV5-1 with TRBJ1-2; 9 bases align to TRBD1. Trimming removed 4 bases from V and 6 bases from J; junction bases left unmatched: 7. Germline V gene lookup returns CDR1 SGHRS and CDR2 YFSETQ. The CDR3 extends over 14 amino acids. The CDR3 DNA follows: TGCGCCAGCAGCACGACCGGGACAGGGAATGGCTACACCTTC. Encoded protein: CASSTTGTGNGYTF.

The chain links TRBV6-1 to TRBJ2-1; TRBD2 agrees at 12 bases. J gave up 2 bases and V 3 bases, and 8 bases lay outside the gene matches. Germline V gives CDR1 MNHNS, CDR2 SASEGT. CDR3 length equals 18 residues. The CDR3, as DNA: TGTGCCAGCAGTGATTCCCAACTAGCGGGAGGAACCTACAATGAGCAGTTCTTC. Amino acid sequence: CASSDSQLAGGTYNEQFF.